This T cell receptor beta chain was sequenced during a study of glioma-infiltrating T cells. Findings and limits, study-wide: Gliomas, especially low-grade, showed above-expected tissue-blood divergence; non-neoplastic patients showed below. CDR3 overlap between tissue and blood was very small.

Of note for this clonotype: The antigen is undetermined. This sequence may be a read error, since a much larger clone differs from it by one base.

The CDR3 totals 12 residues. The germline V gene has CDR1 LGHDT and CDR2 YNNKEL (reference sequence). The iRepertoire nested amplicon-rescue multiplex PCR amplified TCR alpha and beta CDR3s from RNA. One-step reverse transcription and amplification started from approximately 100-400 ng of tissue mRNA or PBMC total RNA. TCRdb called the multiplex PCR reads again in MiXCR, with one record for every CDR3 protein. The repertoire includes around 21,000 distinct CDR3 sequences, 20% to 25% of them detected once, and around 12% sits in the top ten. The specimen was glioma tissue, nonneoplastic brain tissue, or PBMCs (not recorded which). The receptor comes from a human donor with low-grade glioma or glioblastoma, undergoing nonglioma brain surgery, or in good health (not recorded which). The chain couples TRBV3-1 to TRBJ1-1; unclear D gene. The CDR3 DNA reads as TGTACCAGCAGCCAAACGATAGCTGAAGCTTTCTTT. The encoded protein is CTSSQTIAEAFF.